Following are 7 T cell receptor beta chains from one sample sequenced in a study of T cells after yellow fever vaccination. Using its own MiXCR run on the 5' RACE reads, TCRdb lists one record per CDR3 protein. Among hundreds of thousands of distinct CDR3 sequences listed, roughly 19% were seen once. This specimen was PBMCs, taken 15 days after the yellow fever booster vaccination. The receptors stem from a man between 25 and 39 years old who received the YFV17D yellow fever vaccine.

This clonotype was observed a few times. The chain recombines TRBV20-1 with TRBJ2-3; no clear D. Between the trimmed V and J ends, which lost 3 bases and 0 bases, there was a span of 10 bases. The CDR3 runs 14 residues. Germline V gene sequence: CDR1 DFQATT, CDR2 SNEGSKA (reference sequence). The CDR3 sequence: CSASRATSTDTQYF. The CDR3 DNA is TGCAGTGCTAGTAGGGCGACTAGCACAGATACGCAGTATTTT.

The rearrangement uses TRBV20-1 and TRBJ1-1, with D maybe TRBD1 (5 bases). V lost 1 base to trimming and J lost 7 bases, with 19 bases between them. CDR3 length equals 15 residues. The germline gives CDR1 DFQATT, CDR2 SNEGSKA (reference sequence). The CDR3 DNA sequence: TGCAGTGCTAGAGCACCAACCCGCGCCGGGGGTGAAGCTTTCTTT. Translation: CSARAPTRAGGEAFF.

V and J are TRBV30 and TRBJ2-7, with 8 bases matching TRBD1. Losses at the gene ends were 2 bases for V and 3 bases for J; bases not matched to a gene: 6. The CDR3 totals 14 residues. From germline, CDR1 is GTSNPN and CDR2 SVGIG (reference sequence). The CDR3 coding sequence is TGTGCCTGGAGTACCGACAGGGGAGGCTACGAGCAGTACTTC. Its translation: CAWSTDRGGYEQYF.

The V call is TRBV7-9, the J call TRBJ1-3; D possibly corresponds to TRBD1 (5 bases). The CDR3 length is 13 residues. Germline-derived CDR1 and CDR2 are SEHNR and FQNEAQ (reference sequence). The ends were cut back, 7 bases at V and 1 base at J, with 8 bases in the middle. CDR3 in amino acids: CASNPGSGNTIYF. The CDR3 DNA reads TGTGCCAGCAACCCAGGGTCTGGAAACACCATATATTTT.

This clonotype was seen more than once but under ten times. This sequence joins TRBV12-3 or TRBV12-4 and TRBJ1-4; D might be TRBD1 (6 bases). The CDR3 is 16 residues long. V lost 5 bases and J lost 9, with 22 bases in between. The CDR3: CASSPGTGSPVKKLFF. DNA for the CDR3: TGTGCCAGCAGTCCGGGAACAGGGTCCCCTGTGAAAAAACTGTTTTTT.

This clonotype occurred a few times. The chain couples TRBV5-8 to TRBJ1-2, with TRBD1 as a possible D gene (6 bases). In germline, CDR1 is SGHTS, CDR2 YDEGEE. Trimming left V 6 bases short and J 4 bases short, with 16 bases between. CDR3 length equals 14 residues. The CDR3, as DNA: TGTGCCAGCACCCGGGGGCAGGGCCTCTATGGCTACACCTTC. Translation gives CASTRGQGLYGYTF.

This clonotype was observed a handful of times. The V gene is TRBV30, the J gene TRBJ1-5, with a possible D match to TRBD1 (6 bases). Per germline, CDR1 GTSNPN and CDR2 SVGIG (reference sequence). The CDR3 covers 12 residues. Trimming shortened V by 1 base and J by 7 bases, and 8 bases separated the two germline ends. The CDR3 bases are TGTGCCTGGAGTGAGGGGGTACAGCCCCAGCATTTT. Translated, it gives CAWSEGVQPQHF.